These T cell receptor beta chains were read from a single sample in a study of cytomegalovirus exposure and HLA in healthy donors. Clones were read by immunoSEQ multiplex PCR, and TCRdb kept only the in-frame ones, dropping some. In the table there are roughly 150,000 clones, roughly 80% of which are singletons. Sequencing was carried out using PBMCs. These receptors were taken from a woman aged 40 to 49 in good health and CMV-seropositive. Each CDR3 is given without its conserved first and last residue. The order of the fields is J gene, clone size, V gene, CDR3 protein. Some rows mark clone size as missing; the rest say once, few, many or name a class of expanded clone.

TRBJ1-3	NA	TRBV6-1	ASSVTGVSGNTIY
TRBJ2-7	NA	TRBV5-4	ASSSGGLSSYEQY
TRBJ2-7	NA	TRBV7-9	ASSFPPSYEQY
TRBJ2-1	once	TRBV11-3	ASSLGPYNEQF
TRBJ2-3	NA	TRBV4-3	ASSRGQGEDTQY
TRBJ2-7	NA	TRBV4-3	ASSQFLAGGSYEQH
TRBJ1-2	NA	TRBV19	ASSIGASELLNYGYT
TRBJ2-1	once	TRBV27	ASSFSGHSNEQF
TRBJ2-7	NA	TRBV5-4	ASSNGGRDYEQY
TRBJ1-2	NA	TRBV9	ASSVAQTANYGYT
TRBJ2-3	NA	TRBV29-1	SVANSGSPWDTQY
TRBJ2-3	NA	TRBV2	ASRALELAGGGDTQY
TRBJ2-7	NA	TRBV27	ASSSSTSAYEQY
TRBJ1-4	NA	TRBV4-1	ASSQDTGRGTTNEKLF
TRBJ2-2	NA	TRBV7-2	ASSLVAGGHTGELF
TRBJ1-1	NA	TRBV2	ASSESITEAF
TRBJ2-7	NA	TRBV4-2	ASSARGSGGGEQY
TRBJ2-1	NA	TRBV7-2	ASSLDRDNYNEQF
TRBJ2-7	NA	TRBV5-6	ASSLGGGTYEQY
TRBJ1-3	NA	TRBV19	ASSGHLSGNTIY
TRBJ2-3	NA	TRBV7-2	ASSFRVDTQY
TRBJ2-2	once	TRBV5-6	ASSHWRQMDTGELF
TRBJ2-1	NA	TRBV10-3	AIRVTSGHVTYNEQF
TRBJ2-1	NA	TRBV28	ASSWTSGRAWDEQF
TRBJ2-7	once	TRBV27	ASSFGGYEQY
TRBJ1-2	NA	TRBV28	ASSLFGGTYGYT
TRBJ2-3	NA	TRBV7-6	ASSSSSLHTDTQY
TRBJ2-7	NA	TRBV7-9	ASSPRRTGGYEQY
TRBJ2-5	NA	TRBV19	ASSIKGALQETQY
TRBJ2-7	NA	TRBV6-6	ASEEGITYEQY
TRBJ1-2	NA	TRBV4-1	ASSSSPGAPSYGYT
TRBJ2-3	NA	TRBV6-6	ASTSGDSYTQY
TRBJ2-4	NA	TRBV7-9	SSSLMQAPLAKNIQY
TRBJ2-1	NA	TRBV4-2	ASSTRLLADYNEQF
TRBJ2-5	NA	TRBV19	ASSASGTGGGETQY
TRBJ2-1	NA	TRBV10-3	AIRDTGAGQF
TRBJ2-1	NA	TRBV27	ASSWDFANNEQF
TRBJ1-2	NA	TRBV30	AWTAKLTVDYT
TRBJ2-2	NA	TRBV14	ASSWDRGSGELF
TRBJ1-5	NA	TRBV28	ASRGQGAGPQH
TRBJ2-1	NA	TRBV6-1	ASSERQIGSYNEQF
TRBJ1-4	NA	TRBV9	ASSVGVGQGARKLF
TRBJ1-1	NA	TRBV11-2	ASSLGWGGAF
TRBJ1-2	NA	TRBV5-6	ASSLAGYGYT
TRBJ1-2	NA	TRBV18	ASSLAAVYGYT
TRBJ2-5	NA	TRBV18	ASSIRQGDPNKY
TRBJ2-7	once	TRBV2	ASESGRTSGGLFYEQY
TRBJ1-1	NA	TRBV6-5	ASSYASGVNTEAF
TRBJ2-2	NA	TRBV7-6	ASSLGNRVTRNTGELF
TRBJ2-2	NA	TRBV28	ASTSIMGAGRTGELF